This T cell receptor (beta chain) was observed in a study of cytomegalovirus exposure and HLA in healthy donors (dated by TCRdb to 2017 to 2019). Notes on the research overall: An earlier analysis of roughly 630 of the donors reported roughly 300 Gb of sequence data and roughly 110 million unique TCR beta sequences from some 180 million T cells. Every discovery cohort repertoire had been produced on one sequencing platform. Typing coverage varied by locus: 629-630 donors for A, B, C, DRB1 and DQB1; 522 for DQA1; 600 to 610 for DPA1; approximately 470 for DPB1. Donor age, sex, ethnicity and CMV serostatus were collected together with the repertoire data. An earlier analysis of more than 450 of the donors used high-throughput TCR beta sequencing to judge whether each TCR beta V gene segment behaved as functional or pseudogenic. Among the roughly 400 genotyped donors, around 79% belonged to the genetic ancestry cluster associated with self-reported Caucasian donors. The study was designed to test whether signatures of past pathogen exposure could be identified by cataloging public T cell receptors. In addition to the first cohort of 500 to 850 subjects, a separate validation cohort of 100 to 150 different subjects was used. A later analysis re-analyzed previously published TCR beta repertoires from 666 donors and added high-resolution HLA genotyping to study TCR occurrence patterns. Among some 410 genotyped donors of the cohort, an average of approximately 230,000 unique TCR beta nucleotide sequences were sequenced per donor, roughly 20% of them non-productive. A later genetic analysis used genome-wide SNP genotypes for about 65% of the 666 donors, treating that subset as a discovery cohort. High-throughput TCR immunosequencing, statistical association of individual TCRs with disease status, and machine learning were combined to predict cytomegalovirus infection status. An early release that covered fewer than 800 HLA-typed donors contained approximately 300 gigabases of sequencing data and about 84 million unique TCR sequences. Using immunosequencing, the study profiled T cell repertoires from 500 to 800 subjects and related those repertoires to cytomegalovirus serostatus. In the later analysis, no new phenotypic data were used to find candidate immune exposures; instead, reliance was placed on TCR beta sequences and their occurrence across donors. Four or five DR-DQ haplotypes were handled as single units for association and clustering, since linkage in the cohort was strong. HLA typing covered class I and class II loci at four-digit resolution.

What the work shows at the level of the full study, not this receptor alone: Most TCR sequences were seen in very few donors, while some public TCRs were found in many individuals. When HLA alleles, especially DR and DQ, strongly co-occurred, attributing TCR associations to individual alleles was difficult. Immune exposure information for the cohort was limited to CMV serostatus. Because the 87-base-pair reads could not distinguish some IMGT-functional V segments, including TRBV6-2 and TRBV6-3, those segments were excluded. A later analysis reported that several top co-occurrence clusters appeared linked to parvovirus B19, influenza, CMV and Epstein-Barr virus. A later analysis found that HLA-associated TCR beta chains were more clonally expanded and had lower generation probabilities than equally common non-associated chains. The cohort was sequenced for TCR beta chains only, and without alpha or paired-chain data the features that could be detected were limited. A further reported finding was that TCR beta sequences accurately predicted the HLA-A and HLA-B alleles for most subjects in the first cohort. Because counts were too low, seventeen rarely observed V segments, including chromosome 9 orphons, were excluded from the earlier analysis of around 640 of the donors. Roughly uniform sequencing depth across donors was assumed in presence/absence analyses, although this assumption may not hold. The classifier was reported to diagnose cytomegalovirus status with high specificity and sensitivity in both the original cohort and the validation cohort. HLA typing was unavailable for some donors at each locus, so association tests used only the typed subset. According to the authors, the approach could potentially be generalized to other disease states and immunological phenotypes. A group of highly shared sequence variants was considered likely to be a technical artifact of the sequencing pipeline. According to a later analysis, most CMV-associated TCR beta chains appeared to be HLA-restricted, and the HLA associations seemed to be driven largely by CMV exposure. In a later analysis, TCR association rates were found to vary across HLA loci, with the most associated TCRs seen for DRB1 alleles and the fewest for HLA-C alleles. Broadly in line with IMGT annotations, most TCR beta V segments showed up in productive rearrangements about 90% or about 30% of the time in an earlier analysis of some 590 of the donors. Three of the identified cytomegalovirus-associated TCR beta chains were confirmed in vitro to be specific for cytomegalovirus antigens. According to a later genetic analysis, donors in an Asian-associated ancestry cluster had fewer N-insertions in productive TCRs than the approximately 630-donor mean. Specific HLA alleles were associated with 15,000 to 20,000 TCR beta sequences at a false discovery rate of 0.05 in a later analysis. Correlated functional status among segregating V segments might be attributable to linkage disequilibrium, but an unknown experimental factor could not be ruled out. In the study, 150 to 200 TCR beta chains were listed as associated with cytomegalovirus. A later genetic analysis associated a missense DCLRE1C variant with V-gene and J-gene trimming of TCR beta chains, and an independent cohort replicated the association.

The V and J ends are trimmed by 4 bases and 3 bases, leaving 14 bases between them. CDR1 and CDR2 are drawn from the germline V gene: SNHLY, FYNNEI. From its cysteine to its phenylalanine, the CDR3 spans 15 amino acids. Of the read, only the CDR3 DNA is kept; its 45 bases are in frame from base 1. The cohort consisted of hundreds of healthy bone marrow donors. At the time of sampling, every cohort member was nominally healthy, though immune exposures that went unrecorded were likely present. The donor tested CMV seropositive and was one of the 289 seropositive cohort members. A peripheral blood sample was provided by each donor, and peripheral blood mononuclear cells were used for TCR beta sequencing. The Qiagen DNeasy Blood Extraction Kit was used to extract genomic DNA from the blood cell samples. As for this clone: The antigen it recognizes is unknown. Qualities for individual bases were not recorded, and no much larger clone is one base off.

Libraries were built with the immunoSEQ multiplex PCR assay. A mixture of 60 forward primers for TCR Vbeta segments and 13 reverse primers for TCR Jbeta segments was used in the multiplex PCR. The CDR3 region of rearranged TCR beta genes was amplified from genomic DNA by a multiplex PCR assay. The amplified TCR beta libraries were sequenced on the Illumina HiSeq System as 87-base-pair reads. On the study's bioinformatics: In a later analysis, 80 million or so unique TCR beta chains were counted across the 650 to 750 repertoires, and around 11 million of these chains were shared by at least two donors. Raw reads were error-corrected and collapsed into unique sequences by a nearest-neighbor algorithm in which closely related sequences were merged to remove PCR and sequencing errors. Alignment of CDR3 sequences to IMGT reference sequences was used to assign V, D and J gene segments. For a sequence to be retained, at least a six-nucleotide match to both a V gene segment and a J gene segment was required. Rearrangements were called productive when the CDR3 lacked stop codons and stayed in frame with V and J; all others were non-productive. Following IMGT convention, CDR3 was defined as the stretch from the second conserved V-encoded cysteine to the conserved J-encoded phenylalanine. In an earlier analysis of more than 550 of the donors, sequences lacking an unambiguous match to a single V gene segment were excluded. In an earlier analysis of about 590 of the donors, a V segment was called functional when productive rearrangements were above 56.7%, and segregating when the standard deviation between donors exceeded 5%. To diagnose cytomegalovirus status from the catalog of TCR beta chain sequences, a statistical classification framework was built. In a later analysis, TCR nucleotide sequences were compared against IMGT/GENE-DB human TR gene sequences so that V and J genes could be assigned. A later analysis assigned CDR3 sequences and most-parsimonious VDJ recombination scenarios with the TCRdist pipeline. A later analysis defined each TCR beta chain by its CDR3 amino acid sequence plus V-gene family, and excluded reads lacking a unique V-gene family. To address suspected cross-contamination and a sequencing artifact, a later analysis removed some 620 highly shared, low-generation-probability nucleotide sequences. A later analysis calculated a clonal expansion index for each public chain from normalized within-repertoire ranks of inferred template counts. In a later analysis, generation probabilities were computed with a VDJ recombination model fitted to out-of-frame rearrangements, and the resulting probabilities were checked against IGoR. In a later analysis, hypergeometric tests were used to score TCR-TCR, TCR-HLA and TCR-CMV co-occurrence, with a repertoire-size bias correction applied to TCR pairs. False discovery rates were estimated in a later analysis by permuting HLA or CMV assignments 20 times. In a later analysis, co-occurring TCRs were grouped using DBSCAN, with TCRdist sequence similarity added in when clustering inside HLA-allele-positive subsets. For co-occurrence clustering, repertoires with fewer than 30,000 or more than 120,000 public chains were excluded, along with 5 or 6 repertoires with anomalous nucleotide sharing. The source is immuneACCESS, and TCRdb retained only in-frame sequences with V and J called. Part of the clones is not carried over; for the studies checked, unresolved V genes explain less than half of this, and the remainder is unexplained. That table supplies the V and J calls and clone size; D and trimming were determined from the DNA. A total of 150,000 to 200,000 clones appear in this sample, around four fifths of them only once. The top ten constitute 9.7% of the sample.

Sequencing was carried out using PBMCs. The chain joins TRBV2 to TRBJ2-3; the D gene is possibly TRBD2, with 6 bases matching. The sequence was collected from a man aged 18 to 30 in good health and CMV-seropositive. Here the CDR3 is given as CASSVEDSGTDTQYF. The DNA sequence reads TGTGCCAGCAGTGTGGAGGATAGCGGTACAGATACGCAGTATTTT. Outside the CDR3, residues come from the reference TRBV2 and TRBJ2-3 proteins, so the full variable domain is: EPEVTQTPSHQVTQMGQEVILRCVPISNHLYFYWYRQILGQKVEFLVSFYNNEISEKSEIFDDQFSVERPDGSNFTLKIRSTKLEDSAMYFCASSVEDSGTDTQYFGPGTRLTVL.